This T cell receptor (beta chain) stems from a study of T cells after yellow fever vaccination. General study results and limits: Reappearance after the booster was seen for most primary-vaccination clones, at about 95% CD4 and about 90% CD8.

Trimming took 2 bases from V and 10 from J, leaving 9 bases between them. Germline V lookup: CDR1 SGHRS, CDR2 YFSETQ. The CDR3 spans 12 residues. TCRdb re-derived calls from the 5' RACE reads in MiXCR, one entry per CDR3 protein. The sample lists under 550,000 distinct CDR3 sequences, just over 20% occurring once. In its sample, this clonotype was seen a few times. Its target is unknown. The J gene is TRBJ2-2, the V gene TRBV5-1; tentative D call: TRBD2 (5 bases). Sequencing used PBMCs, obtained roughly 20 days after the first yellow fever vaccination. This sequence was found in a man between 18 and 29 years old who received the YFV17D yellow fever vaccine. The CDR3 bases are TGCGCCAGCAGCTTTCGGGGAGAGGAGCTGTTTTTT. It codes for CASSFRGEELFF.